This T cell receptor (beta chain) was captured by sequencing in a study of blood T cell repertoires in COVID-19. Across the whole study: Some COVID-19 samples were acute and others convalescent; all came from the United States, Italy and Spain. Sources were T cells, B-cell-depleted T cells, or PBMCs; the material itself was cDNA or gDNA.

With 4 bases clipped from V and 6 bases from J, the junction kept 14 bases outside the gene matches. The germline gives CDR1 WSHSY, CDR2 SAAADI. The CDR3 has 17 residues. The data were produced by immunoSEQ multiplex PCR, yet TCRdb's version contains in-frame clones alone and is incomplete. The sample lists approximately 300,000 clones, about nine tenths occurring once. The rearrangement links TRBV10-2 to TRBJ1-5; TRBD1 matches at 8 bases. The clonotype was recovered from a man in his fifties or sixties who had recovered from COVID-19. The sample was PBMCs or T cells enriched from blood (not recorded which). CDR3 sequence reads: CASSAVGRGRIGQPQHF. The DNA of the CDR3 is TGCGCCAGCAGTGCTGTTGGCAGGGGGCGTATAGGTCAGCCCCAGCATTTT.